One and the same sample provided the 19 T cell receptor beta chains below, sequenced in a study of monozygotic twins with inflammatory bowel disease. TCRdb reprocessed the 5' RACE reads and keeps a single row for each CDR3 protein, giving no DNA. Its table lists more than 350,000 distinct CDR3 sequences. The sequencing input was blood. The receptors come from a human donor with ulcerative colitis or Crohn's disease, or a healthy co-twin of an affected twin (not recorded which).

The chain is built from TRBV20-1 and TRBJ2-5; without DNA, the TCRdb call of TRBD2 cannot be checked. The CDR3 totals 14 residues. Germline V gene data show CDR1 as DFQATT and CDR2 as SNEGSKA (reference sequence). CDR3 sequence reads: CSAGGSETGETQYF.

The chain carries TRBV5-6 and TRBJ2-3; without DNA, the TCRdb call of TRBD1 cannot be checked. In germline, CDR1 is SGHDT, CDR2 YYEEEE. The CDR3 consists of 16 residues. The chain's CDR3 is CASSSEDRGSPDTQYF.

This chain joins TRBV12-3 or TRBV12-4 and TRBJ2-1; TCRdb reports TRBD1, a call that lacks DNA to check it against. CDR3 length: 13 amino acids. CDR3 in amino acids: CASSQGGFDEQFF.

The chain couples TRBV12-3 or TRBV12-4 to TRBJ1-2; TCRdb gives TRBD1 as the D gene, but with no DNA this cannot be confirmed. This CDR3 comprises 15 residues. The CDR3 here is CASSLKGNANYGYTF.

J is TRBJ2-1 and V is TRBV6-5. Germline V gene data show CDR1 as MNHEY and CDR2 as SVGAGI. The CDR3 consists of 13 residues. CDR3 sequence: CASSYEQFNEQFF.

The chain has TRBV6-2 or TRBV6-3 and TRBJ2-1; TCRdb outputs TRBD2, but without DNA this stays unchecked. This CDR3 region has 15 residues. The germline gives CDR1 MNHEY, CDR2 SVGEGT. This CDR3 is CASSDRLAGLNEQFF.

This chain uses TRBV3-1 with TRBJ2-1; absent DNA, TCRdb's TRBD2 call cannot be checked. This CDR3 contains 15 residues. Germline CDR1 reads LGHDT; CDR2 reads YNNKEL (reference sequence). The CDR3 spells CASSPGPLPYNEQFF.

This sequence joins TRBV7-9 and TRBJ1-4; TCRdb's D call of TRBD1 is untestable without DNA. The CDR3 covers 14 residues. The germline V gene encodes CDR1 SEHNR and CDR2 FQNEAQ (reference sequence). CDR3 sequence: CASSFWGLDEKLFF.

The V call is TRBV28, the J call TRBJ2-3; the TRBD1 assignment by TCRdb is unverifiable without DNA. Germline V gene data show CDR1 as MDHEN and CDR2 as SYDVKM. This CDR3 contains 17 residues. This CDR3 is CASSFPGTVLSTDTQYF.

J is TRBJ2-5 and V is TRBV5-1; TCRdb's D call, TRBD2, is unchecked because there is no DNA. This CDR3 is 15 amino acids long. Per germline, CDR1 SGHRS and CDR2 YFSETQ. CDR3 sequence reads: CASSLERDPQETQYF.

This sequence joins TRBV7-2 and TRBJ2-3. CDR1 is SGHTA, CDR2 FQGNSA, per germline. The CDR3 has 14 amino acids. The CDR3 spells CASSLYGVTDTQYF.

The J gene is TRBJ2-7, the V gene TRBV7-9; the D call from TCRdb, TRBD1, cannot be confirmed without DNA. There are 13 residues in the CDR3. Germline V CDR1 and CDR2: SEHNR, FQNEAQ (reference sequence). The CDR3 loop is CASSSTGGYEQYF.

The V call is TRBV7-2, the J call TRBJ2-7. The CDR3 contains 16 residues. Germline V lookup: CDR1 SGHTA, CDR2 FQGNSA. CDR3 region: CASSLNRGRSSYEQYF. The variable domain in full, completed from reference TRBV7-2 and TRBJ2-7, reads GAGVSQSPSNKVTEKGKDVELRCDPISGHTALYWYRQSLGQGLEFLIYFQGNSAPDKSGLPSDRFSAERTGGSVSTLTIQRTQQEDSAVYLCASSLNRGRSSYEQYFGPGTRLTVT.

The chain links TRBV15 to TRBJ1-1. Germline lookup yields CDR1 LNHNV and CDR2 YYDKDF (reference sequence). The CDR3 length is 13 residues. CDR3 sequence: CATSPLTATEAFF.

This chain uses TRBV7-2 with TRBJ1-3; TCRdb designates TRBD1, a call that cannot be tested without DNA. This CDR3 has 13 residues. The germline gives CDR1 SGHTA, CDR2 FQGNSA. The CDR3 reads CASSTGDGNTIYF.

This chain joins TRBV5-4 and TRBJ2-2; there is no DNA to check the TCRdb D call of TRBD1. The CDR3 is made up of 16 amino acids. CDR1 and CDR2 (germline): SGHNT, YYREEE (reference sequence). CDR3: CASSLVGGRGTGELFF.

The chain combines TRBV6-4 with TRBJ2-2. The CDR3 has 13 amino acids. The germline V gene encodes CDR1 MRHNA and CDR2 SNTAGT. Here the CDR3 reads CASSDSQTGELFF.

CDR3 loop: CSATLAGVSYEQYF. The rearrangement uses TRBV20-1 and TRBJ2-7; TCRdb names TRBD2, which stays unverified in the absence of DNA. The CDR3 covers 14 residues. Germline CDR1 and CDR2: DFQATT and SNEGSKA (reference sequence).

The chain carries TRBV11-2 and TRBJ2-1; the TCRdb D gene call, TRBD2, has no DNA to confirm it. This CDR3 spans 14 amino acids. Germline V lookup: CDR1 SGHAT, CDR2 FQNNGV. CDR3 region: CASSRAGGASEQFF.